This T cell receptor (beta chain) was obtained from a study of vaccination effects on CD4 cells after COVID-19. Subsequent to about 10 days of culture, CD4+ T cells were isolated. CDR1 is PRHDT and CDR2 is FYEKMQ in the germline V gene (reference sequence). The CDR3 has 13 amino acids. V shed 0 bases and J shed 7 bases, with 10 bases lying between them. Data came from immunoSEQ multiplex PCR; TCRdb stores just in-frame clones and leaves some out. The sample lists 50,000 to 70,000 clones, 65% to 75% seen once, with approximately 24% in the top ten. About this clone: The antigen is unknown.

The chain couples TRBV13 to TRBJ2-7, with D unresolved. Sequenced here: CD4+ T cells from PBMCs cultured without peptide, sampled before COVID-19 vaccination. The receptor's source is a human donor who had a prior SARS-CoV-2 infection. CDR3 bases: TGTGCCAGCAGCTTAGGGGCCTTTGGGGAGCAGTACTTC. It yields the protein CASSLGAFGEQYF. The full variable domain, its missing parts supplied by reference TRBV13 and TRBJ2-7, is AAGVIQSPRHLIKEKRETATLKCYPIPRHDTVYWYQQGPGQDPQFLISFYEKMQSDKGSIPDRFSAQQFSDYHSELNMSSLELGDSALYFCASSLGAFGEQYFGPGTRLTVT.